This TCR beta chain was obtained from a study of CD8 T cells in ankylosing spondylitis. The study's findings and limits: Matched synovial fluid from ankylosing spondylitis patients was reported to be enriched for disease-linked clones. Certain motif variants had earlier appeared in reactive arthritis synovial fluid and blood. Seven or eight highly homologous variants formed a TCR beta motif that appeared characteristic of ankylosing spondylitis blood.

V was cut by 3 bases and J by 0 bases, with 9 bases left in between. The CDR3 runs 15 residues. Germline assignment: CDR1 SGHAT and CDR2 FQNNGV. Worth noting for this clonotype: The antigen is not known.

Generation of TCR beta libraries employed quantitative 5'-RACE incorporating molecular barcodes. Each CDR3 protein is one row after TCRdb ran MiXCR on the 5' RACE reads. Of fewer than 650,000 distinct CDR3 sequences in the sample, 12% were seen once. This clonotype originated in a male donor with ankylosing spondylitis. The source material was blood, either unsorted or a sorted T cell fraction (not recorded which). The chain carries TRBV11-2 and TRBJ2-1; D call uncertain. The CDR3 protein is CASSFRYSSYNEQFF. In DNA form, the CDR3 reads TGTGCCAGCAGCTTCAGGTACAGCTCCTACAATGAGCAGTTCTTC. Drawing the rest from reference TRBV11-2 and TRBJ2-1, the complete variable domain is EAGVAQSPRYKIIEKRQSVAFWCNPISGHATLYWYQQILGQGPKLLIQFQNNGVVDDSQLPKDRFSAERLKGVDSTLKIQPAKLEDSAVYLCASSFRYSSYNEQFFGPGTRLTVL.